This T cell receptor beta chain comes out of a study of blood T cell repertoires in COVID-19. Across the study: COVID-19 samples, acute and convalescent, were from the United States, Italy and Spain.

The V segment lost 2 bases and the J segment 4 bases; nucleotides outside the gene matches: 5. Germline V gene lookup returns CDR1 SGHNT and CDR2 YENEEA. The CDR3 is 15 amino acids. This clone was picked up one time. In the original analysis: Amplification from reference gene primers served as the basis for estimated nucleated cell counts. Sequencing used immunoSEQ multiplex PCR; TCRdb keeps in-frame clones, though not all of them. Clonal size and the V and J genes are those of that table, whereas D and trimming came from the DNA. The sample lists about 93,000 clones; roughly 85% were seen once. Sequenced material: peripheral blood. The chain combines TRBV11-3 with TRBJ2-1, with 7 bases identical to TRBD1. This receptor was taken from a human donor in a cohort sampled during active COVID-19. The CDR3 DNA reads as TGTGCCAGCAGCTTATCCAGGGGGAGTTACAATGAGCAGTTCTTC. Protein sequence: CASSLSRGSYNEQFF.